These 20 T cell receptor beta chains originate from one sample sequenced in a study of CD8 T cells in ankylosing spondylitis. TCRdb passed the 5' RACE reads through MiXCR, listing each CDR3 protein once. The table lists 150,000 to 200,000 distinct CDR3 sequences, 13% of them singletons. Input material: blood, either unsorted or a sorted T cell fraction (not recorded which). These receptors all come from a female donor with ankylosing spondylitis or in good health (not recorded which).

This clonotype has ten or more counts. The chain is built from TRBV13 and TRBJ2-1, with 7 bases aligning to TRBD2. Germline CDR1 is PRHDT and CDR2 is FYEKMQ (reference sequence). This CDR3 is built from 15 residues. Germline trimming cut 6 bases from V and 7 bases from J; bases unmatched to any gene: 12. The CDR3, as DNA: TGTGCCAGCAGAATAGTGGGGGGGAGTCTGAATGAGCAGTTCTTC. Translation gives CASRIVGGSLNEQFF.

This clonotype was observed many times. The chain's CDR3 is CASSLRDRDYNEQFF. Here the CDR3 DNA reads TGTGCCAGCAGCTTGAGGGACAGAGATTACAATGAGCAGTTCTTC. The rearrangement links TRBV21-1 to TRBJ2-1; TRBD1 is the table's D call and was not checked against the DNA. TRBV21-1 is a pseudogene locus. This CDR3 has 15 residues.

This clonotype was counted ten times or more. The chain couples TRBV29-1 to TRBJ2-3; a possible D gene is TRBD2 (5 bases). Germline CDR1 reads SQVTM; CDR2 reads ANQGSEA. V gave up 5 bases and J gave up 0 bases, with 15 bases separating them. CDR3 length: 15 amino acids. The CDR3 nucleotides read TGCAGCGTTATAAAGCGGATTACTAGCACAGATACGCAGTATTTT. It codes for CSVIKRITSTDTQYF.

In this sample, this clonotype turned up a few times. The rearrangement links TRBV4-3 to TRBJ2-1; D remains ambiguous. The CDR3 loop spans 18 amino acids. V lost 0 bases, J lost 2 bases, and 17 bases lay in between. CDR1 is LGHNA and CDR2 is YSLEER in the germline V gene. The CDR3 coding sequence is TGCGCCAGCAGCCAAGATGGAGTAGAGGTTGGGGCCTACAATGAGCAGTTCTTC. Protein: CASSQDGVEVGAYNEQFF.

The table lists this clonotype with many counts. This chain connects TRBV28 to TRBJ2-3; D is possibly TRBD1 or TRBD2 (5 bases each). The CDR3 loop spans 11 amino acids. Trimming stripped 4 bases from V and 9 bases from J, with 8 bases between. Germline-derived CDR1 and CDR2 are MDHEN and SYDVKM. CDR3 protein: CASSSRGTQYF. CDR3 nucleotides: TGTGCCAGCAGTTCTCGGGGCACGCAGTATTTT.

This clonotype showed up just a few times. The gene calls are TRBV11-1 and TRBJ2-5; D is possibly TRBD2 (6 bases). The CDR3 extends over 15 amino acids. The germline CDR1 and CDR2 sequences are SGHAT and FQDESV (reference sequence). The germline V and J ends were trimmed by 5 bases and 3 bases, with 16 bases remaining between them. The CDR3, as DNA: TGTGCCAGCAGCCTTAGGAGGGGAACCGAAGAGACCCAGTACTTC. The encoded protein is CASSLRRGTEETQYF. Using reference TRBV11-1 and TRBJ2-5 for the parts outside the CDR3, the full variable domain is EAEVAQSPRYKITEKSQAVAFWCDPISGHATLYWYRQILGQGPELLVQFQDESVVDDSQLPKDRFSAERLKGVDSTLKIQPAELGDSAMYLCASSLRRGTEETQYFGPGTRLLVL.

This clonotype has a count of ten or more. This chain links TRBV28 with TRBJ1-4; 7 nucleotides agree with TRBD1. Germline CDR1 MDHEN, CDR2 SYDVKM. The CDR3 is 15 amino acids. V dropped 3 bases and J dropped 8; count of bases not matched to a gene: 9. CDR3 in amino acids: CASSLGNRGYEKLFF. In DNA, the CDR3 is TGTGCCAGCAGTTTGGGGAACAGGGGATACGAAAAACTGTTTTTT. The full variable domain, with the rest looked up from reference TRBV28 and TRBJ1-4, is DVKVTQSSRYLVKRTGEKVFLECVQDMDHENMFWYRQDPGLGLRLIYFSYDVKMKEKGDIPEGYSVSREKKERFSLILESASTNQTSMYLCASSLGNRGYEKLFFGSGTQLSVL.

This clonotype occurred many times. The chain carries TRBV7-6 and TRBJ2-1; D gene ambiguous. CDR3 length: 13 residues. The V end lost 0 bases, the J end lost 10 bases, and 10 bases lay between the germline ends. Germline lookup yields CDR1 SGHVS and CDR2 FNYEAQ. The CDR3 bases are TGTGCCAGCAGCTTAGCTTTTTTGCGGGAGCAGTTCTTC. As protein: CASSLAFLREQFF.

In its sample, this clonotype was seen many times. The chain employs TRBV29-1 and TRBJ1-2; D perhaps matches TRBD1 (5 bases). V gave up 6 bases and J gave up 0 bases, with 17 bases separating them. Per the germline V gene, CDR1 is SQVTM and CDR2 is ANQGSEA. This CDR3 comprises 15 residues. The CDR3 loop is CSVGTRGRANYGYTF. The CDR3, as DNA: TGCAGCGTCGGAACCCGTGGCAGGGCTAACTATGGCTACACCTTC.

CDR3 nucleotide sequence: TGTGCCAGCAGCCGCCTGGACAGGGAACTGTTTTTT. Translated, it gives CASSRLDRELFF. This chain connects TRBV4-2 to TRBJ1-4; TRBD1 matches 8 bases. The germline V gene has CDR1 LGHNA and CDR2 YNFKEQ. With 4 bases clipped from V and 12 bases from J, the junction kept 4 bases outside the gene matches. The CDR3 loop spans 12 amino acids.

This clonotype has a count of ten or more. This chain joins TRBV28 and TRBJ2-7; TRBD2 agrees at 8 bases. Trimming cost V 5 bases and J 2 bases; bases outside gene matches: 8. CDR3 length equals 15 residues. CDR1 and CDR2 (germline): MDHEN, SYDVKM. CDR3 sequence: CASSPIAGRAYEQYF. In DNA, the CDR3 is TGTGCCAGCAGTCCTATAGCGGGAAGAGCCTACGAGCAGTACTTC.

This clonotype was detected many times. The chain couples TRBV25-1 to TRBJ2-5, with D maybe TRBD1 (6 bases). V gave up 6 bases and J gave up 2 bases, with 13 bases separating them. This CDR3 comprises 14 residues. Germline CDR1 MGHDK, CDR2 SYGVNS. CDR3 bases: TGTGCCAGCAGCCCCGGGACATTACAAGAGACCCAGTACTTC. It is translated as CASSPGTLQETQYF. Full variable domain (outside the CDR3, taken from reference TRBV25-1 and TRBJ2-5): EADIYQTPRYLVIGTGKKITLECSQTMGHDKMYWYQQDPGMELHLIHYSYGVNSTEKGDLSSESTVSRIRTEHFPLTLESARPSHTSQYLCASSPGTLQETQYFGPGTRLLVL.

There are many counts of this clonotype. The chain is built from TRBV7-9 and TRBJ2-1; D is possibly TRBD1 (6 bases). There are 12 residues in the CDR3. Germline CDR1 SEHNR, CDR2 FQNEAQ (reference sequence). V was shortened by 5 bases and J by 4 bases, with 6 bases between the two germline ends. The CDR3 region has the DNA TGTGCCAGCAGCACAGGGTACAATGAGCAGTTCTTC. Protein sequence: CASSTGYNEQFF.

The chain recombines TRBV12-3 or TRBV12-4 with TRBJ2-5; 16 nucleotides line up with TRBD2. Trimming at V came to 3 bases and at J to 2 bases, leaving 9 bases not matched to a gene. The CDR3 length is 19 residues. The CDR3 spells CASSFGQGLAGGQQETQYF. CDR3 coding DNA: TGTGCCAGCAGTTTCGGACAGGGACTAGCGGGAGGGCAGCAAGAGACCCAGTACTTC.

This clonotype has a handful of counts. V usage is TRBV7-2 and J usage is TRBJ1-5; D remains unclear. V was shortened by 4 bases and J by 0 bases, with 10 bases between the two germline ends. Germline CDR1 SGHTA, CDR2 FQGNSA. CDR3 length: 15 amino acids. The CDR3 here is CASSSDFNSNQPQHF. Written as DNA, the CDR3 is TGTGCCAGCAGCTCGGACTTTAATAGCAATCAGCCCCAGCATTTT.

Here the CDR3 DNA reads TGTGCCAGCAGGGACGATAACTATGGCTACACCTTC. Translation gives CASRDDNYGYTF. The chain combines TRBV7-2 with TRBJ1-2; no clear D gene. The germline V gene has CDR1 SGHTA and CDR2 FQGNSA. V was pared by 6 bases and J by 1 base, with 6 bases between. This CDR3 contains 12 residues.

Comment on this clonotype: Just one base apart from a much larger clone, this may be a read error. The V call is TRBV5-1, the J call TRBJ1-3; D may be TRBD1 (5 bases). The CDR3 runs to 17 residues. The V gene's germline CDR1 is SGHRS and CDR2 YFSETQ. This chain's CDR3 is CASSLQPGRTSGNTTYF. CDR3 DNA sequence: TGCGCCAGCAGCTTACAACCGGGACGGACCTCTGGAAACACCACATATTTT.

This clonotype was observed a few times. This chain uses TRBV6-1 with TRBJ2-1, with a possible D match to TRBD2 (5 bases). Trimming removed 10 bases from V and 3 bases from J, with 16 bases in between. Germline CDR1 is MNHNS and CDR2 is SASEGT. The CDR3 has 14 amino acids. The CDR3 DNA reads TGTGCCACCCTCAAGTTAGCGAACTACAATGAGCAGTTCTTC. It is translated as CATLKLANYNEQFF.

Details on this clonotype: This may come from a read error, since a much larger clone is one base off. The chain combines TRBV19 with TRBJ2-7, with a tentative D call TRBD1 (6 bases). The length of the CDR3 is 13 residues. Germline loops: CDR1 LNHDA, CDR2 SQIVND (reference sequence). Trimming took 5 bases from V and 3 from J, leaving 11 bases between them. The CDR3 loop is CASSSQQGYEQYF. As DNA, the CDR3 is TGTGCCAGTAGTTCCCAACAGGGCTACGAGCAGTACTTC.

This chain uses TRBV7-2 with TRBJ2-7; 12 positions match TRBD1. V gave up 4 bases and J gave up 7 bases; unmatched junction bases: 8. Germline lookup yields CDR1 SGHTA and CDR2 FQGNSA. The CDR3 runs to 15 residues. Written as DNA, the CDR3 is TGTGCCAGCAGCTCTTCGGGACAGGGGGCGGGTGAGCAGTACTTC. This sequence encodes CASSSSGQGAGEQYF. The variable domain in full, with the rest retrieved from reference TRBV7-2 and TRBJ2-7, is GAGVSQSPSNKVTEKGKDVELRCDPISGHTALYWYRQSLGQGLEFLIYFQGNSAPDKSGLPSDRFSAERTGGSVSTLTIQRTQQEDSAVYLCASSSSGQGAGEQYFGPGTRLTVT.